This entry describes one T cell receptor (beta chain). Here immunoSEQ multiplex PCR was the method, and the copy in TCRdb shows in-frame clones only, minus some. The sample holds some 260,000 clones, 80% to 90% seen once. This entry comes from a study of blood T cell repertoires in COVID-19. This CDR3 contains 14 residues. V dropped 4 bases and J dropped 4 bases, with 13 bases sitting between them. The V gene's germline CDR1 is SGHAT and CDR2 FQNNGV. This rearrangement joins TRBV11-2 to TRBJ2-5; possibly TRBD2 for D (5 bases). The sequenced sample was peripheral blood. The TCR originated in an elderly man with acute or convalescent COVID-19. CDR3 protein: CASSSSAAGETQYF. The CDR3 coding sequence is TGTGCCAGCAGCTCCTCAGCCGCGGGAGAGACCCAGTACTTC.